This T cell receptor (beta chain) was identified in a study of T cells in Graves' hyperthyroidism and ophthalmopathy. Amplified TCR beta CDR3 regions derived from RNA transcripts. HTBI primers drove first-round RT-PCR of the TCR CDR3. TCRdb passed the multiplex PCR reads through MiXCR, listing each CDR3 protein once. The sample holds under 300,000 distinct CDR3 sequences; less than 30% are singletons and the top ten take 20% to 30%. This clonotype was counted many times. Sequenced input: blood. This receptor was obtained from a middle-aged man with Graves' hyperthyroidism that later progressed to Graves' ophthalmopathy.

The CDR3 reads CASNSRRSSSYEQYF. Written as DNA, the CDR3 is TGTGCCAGCAATTCTAGGAGGTCGAGCTCCTACGAGCAGTACTTC. V and J are TRBV2 and TRBJ2-7; a possible D gene is TRBD2 (5 bases). The CDR3 is 15 residues long. V was trimmed by 7 bases and J by 0 bases, leaving 16 bases between them. CDR1 is SNHLY and CDR2 is FYNNEI in the germline V gene.